These T cell receptor beta chains were read from a single sample in a study of yellow fever vaccine responses in identical twins. TCRdb reprocessed the RT-PCR reads with MiXCR, giving one entry per CDR3 protein. The data show some 20,000 distinct CDR3 sequences, over 70% seen once. This sample comprised T cells from blood (PBMCs), unsorted or a sorted subset (not recorded which), obtained before or after yellow fever vaccination (not recorded which). The receptors here all came from a woman between 18 and 29 years old who received the yellow fever vaccine. Each CDR3 is given with its conserved first and last residue. A D gene is named only where the DNA matches it firmly. Clone size is stated in some rows and not others, as once, few, many or a class when expanded.

>TRBJ2-1|.|TRBV7-6|TRBD2
TGTGCCAGCAGCTTAGGAGGACTAGGTCGCGGTGAGCAGTTCTTC
CASSLGGLGRGEQFF
>TRBJ2-1|.|TRBV7-9|TRBD1
TGTGCCAGCAGTCCCGGGACAGAGAACAATGAGCAGTTCTTC
CASSPGTENNEQFF
>TRBJ1-1|.|TRBV2|TRBD1
TGTGCCAGCGACAGGGTAAACACTGAAGCTTTCTTT
CASDRVNTEAFF
>TRBJ2-1|.|TRBV11-1|.
TGTGCCAGCAGCTTAATGGGGGCCTCGGAGCAGTTCTTC
CASSLMGASEQFF
>TRBJ2-7|.|TRBV13|.
TGTGCCAGCGAGATTAGCTCCTACGAGCAGTACTTC
CASEISSYEQYF
>TRBJ2-7|.|TRBV2|.
TGTGCCAGCAGCCCAGTGGCTACCGGGGTCGAGCAGTACTTC
CASSPVATGVEQYF
>TRBJ2-1|few|TRBV13|TRBD2
TGTGCCAGCAGCGTTCAGACTAGCGGGGGCCCGCAGTTCTTC
CASSVQTSGGPQFF
>TRBJ2-3|.|TRBV24-1|TRBD1
TGTGCCACCCAGGGGGACAGGGGTTCTGCAGATACGCAGTATTTT
CATQGDRGSADTQYF
>TRBJ2-1|.|TRBV29-1|.
TGCAGCGTCGCGGACAGCAACCTGGGATATGAGCAGTTCTTC
CSVADSNLGYEQFF
>TRBJ2-1|.|TRBV4-1|TRBD2
TGCGCCAGCAGCCAAGGAGCGGGAGGCATTTACAATGAGCAGTTCTTC
CASSQGAGGIYNEQFF
>TRBJ1-4|.|TRBV4-2|.
TGTGCCAGCAGCTCAAAATCTGGGGACGGAAATGAAAAACTGTTTTTT
CASSSKSGDGNEKLFF
>TRBJ1-2|once|TRBV2|TRBD1
TGTGCCAGCAAGGGACAGGGATTTAGTGGCTACACCTTC
CASKGQGFSGYTF
>TRBJ1-1|.|TRBV20-1|.
TGCAGTGCCCCCGGGACGGTGAACACTGAAGCTTTCTTT
CSAPGTVNTEAFF
>TRBJ2-5|few|TRBV7-3|.
TGTGCCAGCACCTTAGGTTTAGCCCAAGAGACCCAGTACTTC
CASTLGLAQETQYF
>TRBJ2-1|.|TRBV6-4|.
TGTGCCAGCAGTGACTCGAATGGGGGTTACAATGAGCAGTTCTTC
CASSDSNGGYNEQFF
>TRBJ2-7|.|TRBV12-3/TRBV12-4|.
TGTGCCAGCAGTCTAGGGACTTACCCCTACGAGCAGTACTTC
CASSLGTYPYEQYF
>TRBJ2-1|few|TRBV11-3|.
TGTGCCAGCAGCTCTCTCAATCCCGGGAGAATGGACAATGAGCAGTTCTTC
CASSSLNPGRMDNEQFF
>TRBJ2-1|.|TRBV29-1|TRBD2
TGCAGCGTGCGAGCGGGGGGGTTTTACAATGAGCAGTTCTTC
CSVRAGGFYNEQFF
>TRBJ1-2|.|TRBV12-3/TRBV12-4|.
TGTGCCAGCACCAAACGTGGATGGGCAAAAGCTAGGGATGGCTACACCTTC
CASTKRGWAKARDGYTF
>TRBJ2-7|.|TRBV6-2/TRBV6-3|.
TGTGCCAGCAGTTATACCCTAGGGGGGGTCTCCTACGAGCAGTACTTC
CASSYTLGGVSYEQYF
>TRBJ1-1|few|TRBV24-1|TRBD1
TGTGCCACCAGAGCAAGACAGGGTTTGAACACTGAAGCTTTCTTT
CATRARQGLNTEAFF
>TRBJ1-2|few|TRBV5-5|TRBD1
TGTGCCAGCAGCTGGACAGGGGAGGATGGCTACACCTTC
CASSWTGEDGYTF
>TRBJ2-7|.|TRBV20-1|TRBD1
TGCAGTGCGACCCGGGACAGCCGATACGAGCAGTACTTC
CSATRDSRYEQYF
>TRBJ2-5|once|TRBV12-3/TRBV12-4|.
TGTGCCAGCAGTTTAGGGACTACCCAAGAGACCCAGTACTTC
CASSLGTTQETQYF
>TRBJ2-3|.|TRBV28|.
TGTGCCAGCAGTGTGGCAGGGGACGTAGATACGCAGTATTTT
CASSVAGDVDTQYF
>TRBJ2-1|once|TRBV10-3|.
TGTGCCATCAGTGAGCCAGCGGAGGGGCAGTTCTTC
CAISEPAEGQFF
>TRBJ2-6|.|TRBV12-3/TRBV12-4|TRBD1
TGTGCCAGCAGTGTACAGGGGTCTGGGGCCAACGTCCTGACTTTC
CASSVQGSGANVLTF
>TRBJ1-1|few|TRBV28|.
TGTGCCAGCAGTTCCACCGCGAGGGCTTCCGGAACTTTCTTT
CASSSTARASGTFF
>TRBJ2-5|.|TRBV5-1|TRBD2
TGCGCCAGTAGCGGGGGACAAGAGACCCAGTACTTC
CASSGGQETQYF
>TRBJ2-7|.|TRBV27|.
TGTGCCAGCAGTCCCACCAACCCTCGGCAGTCCGAGCAGTACTTC
CASSPTNPRQSEQYF
>TRBJ2-7|.|TRBV29-1|TRBD2
TGCAGCGTTGAGACTAGCGGGGTCACCTACGAGCAGTACTTC
CSVETSGVTYEQYF
>TRBJ2-1|.|TRBV20-1|TRBD2
TGCAGTGCTATAGGCCCGGGACTAGTGGGCAATGAGCAGTTCTTC
CSAIGPGLVGNEQFF
>TRBJ1-5|once|TRBV15|.
TGTGCCACCAGCAGAGATCCTTTAGGGAATCAGCCCCAGCATTTT
CATSRDPLGNQPQHF
>TRBJ1-5|.|TRBV24-1|TRBD1
TGTGCCACCAGTAACGGACAGGGGCCTAATCAGCCCCAGCATTTT
CATSNGQGPNQPQHF
>TRBJ2-7|.|TRBV4-2|TRBD2
TGTGCCAGCAGCCAAGAAGCGGGAGGTTACGAGCAGTACTTC
CASSQEAGGYEQYF
>TRBJ2-1|.|TRBV5-1|.
TGCGCCAGCAGCTTGGTGGGCGTGAGCTCCTACAATGAGCAGTTCTTC
CASSLVGVSSYNEQFF
>TRBJ2-1|.|TRBV10-3|TRBD1
TGTGCCATTACTGGGCAGGGGGTGAACGGTGAGCAGTTCTTC
CAITGQGVNGEQFF
>TRBJ2-7|.|TRBV25-1|TRBD1
TGTGCCAGCAGTAACCGGGACAGGGGGGGGTCCTACGAGCAGTACTTC
CASSNRDRGGSYEQYF
>TRBJ2-1|.|TRBV7-3|.
TGTGCCAGCAGCCAGGGCCCCGGGACTTACAATGAGCAGTTCTTC
CASSQGPGTYNEQFF
>TRBJ1-2|few|TRBV6-1|TRBD1
TGTGCCAGTGGTAATGGGACAGGGGGGCGCTACACCTTC
CASGNGTGGRYTF
>TRBJ1-3|.|TRBV6-1|.
TGTGCCAGCAGCAGACTGAGCTCTGGAAACACCATATATTTT
CASSRLSSGNTIYF
>TRBJ2-5|.|TRBV28|.
TGTGCCAGCAGCCCCCCGGGACATTTGTACCAAGAGACCCAGTACTTC
CASSPPGHLYQETQYF
>TRBJ2-5|once|TRBV29-1|.
TGCAGCGTTGAGGAGGGGTTGCGGGAGACCCAGTACTTC
CSVEEGLRETQYF
>TRBJ2-1|once|TRBV5-5|.
TGTGCCAGCAGCTTCGGGACGAACAATGAGCAGTTCTTC
CASSFGTNNEQFF
>TRBJ2-7|.|TRBV25-1|TRBD2
TGTGCCAGCAGTATCTCGGGACTAGCGGGAGGATACTACGAGCAGTACTTC
CASSISGLAGGYYEQYF
>TRBJ2-1|.|TRBV5-4|.
TGTGCCAGCAGCTTACAGGGCAATGAGCAGTTCTTC
CASSLQGNEQFF
>TRBJ1-1|.|TRBV20-1|.
TGCAGTGCACCCCTACAGGGCCGGAACACTGAAGCTTTCTTT
CSAPLQGRNTEAFF
>TRBJ2-7|.|TRBV13|TRBD2
TGTGCCAGCAGCGCACGACTAGCGGGGGAGTTCGGTGGGCCGTACTTC
CASSARLAGEFGGPYF
>TRBJ2-7|.|TRBV20-1|.
TGCAGTGCTGTCTACGAGCAGTACTTC
CSAVYEQYF
>TRBJ2-2|.|TRBV3-1|TRBD2
TGTGCCAGCAGCTTTGGGACTAATTCGGCCGGGGAGCTGTTTTTT
CASSFGTNSAGELFF
>TRBJ1-3|few|TRBV2|.
TGTGGAACCCCTAGCTCTGGAAACACCATATATTTT
CGTPSSGNTIYF
>TRBJ2-5|.|TRBV29-1|.
TGCAGCGTTTATAATACAGGGAGAGGCGAAGAGACCCAGTACTTC
CSVYNTGRGEETQYF
>TRBJ2-4|few|TRBV18|.
TGTGCCAGCTCACCGGCGGGACTAGCCAAAAACATTCAGTACTTC
CASSPAGLAKNIQYF
>TRBJ2-3|few|TRBV18|.
TGTGCCAGCTCCGACACAGATACGCAGTATTTT
CASSDTDTQYF
>TRBJ2-3|.|TRBV13|.
TGTGCCAGCAGCGCGGCCACAGGCACAGATACGCAGTATTTT
CASSAATGTDTQYF
>TRBJ2-7|.|TRBV28|.
TGTGCCAGCAGAAGAACAGGGTCCTCCTACGAGCAGTACTTC
CASRRTGSSYEQYF
>TRBJ2-3|.|TRBV21-1|.
TGTGCCAGCAGCACAAGACAGGGAGGGGATACGCAGTATTTT
CASSTRQGGDTQYF